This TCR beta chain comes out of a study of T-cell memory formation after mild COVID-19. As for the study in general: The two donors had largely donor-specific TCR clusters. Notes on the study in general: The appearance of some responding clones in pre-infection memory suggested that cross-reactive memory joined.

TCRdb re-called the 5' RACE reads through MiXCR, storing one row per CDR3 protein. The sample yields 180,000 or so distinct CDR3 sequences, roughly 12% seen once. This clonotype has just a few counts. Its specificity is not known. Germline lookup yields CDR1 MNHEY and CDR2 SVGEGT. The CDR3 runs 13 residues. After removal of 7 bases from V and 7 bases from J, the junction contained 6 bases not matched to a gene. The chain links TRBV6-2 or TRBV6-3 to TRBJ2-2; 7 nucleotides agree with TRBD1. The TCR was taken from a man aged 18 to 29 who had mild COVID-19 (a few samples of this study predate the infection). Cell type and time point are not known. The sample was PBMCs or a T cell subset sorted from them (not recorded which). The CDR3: CASNQGQVGELFF. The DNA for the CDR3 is TGTGCCAGCAACCAAGGACAGGTCGGGGAGCTGTTTTTT.